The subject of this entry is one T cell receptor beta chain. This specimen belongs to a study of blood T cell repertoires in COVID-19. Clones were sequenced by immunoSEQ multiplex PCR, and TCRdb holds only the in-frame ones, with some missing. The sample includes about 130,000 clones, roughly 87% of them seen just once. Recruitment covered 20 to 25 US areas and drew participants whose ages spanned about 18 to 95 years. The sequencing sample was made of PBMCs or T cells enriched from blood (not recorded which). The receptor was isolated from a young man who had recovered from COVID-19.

CDR3 in amino acids: CASSPSTSGSYEQYF. The DNA of the CDR3 is TGTGCCAGCTCACCATCGACTAGCGGGAGCTACGAGCAGTACTTC. The chain links TRBV18 to TRBJ2-7; 12 nucleotides match TRBD2. Trimming removed 2 bases from V and 3 bases from J; junction bases left unmatched: 2. Germline CDR1 is KGHSH and CDR2 is LQKENI. CDR3 length equals 15 residues.